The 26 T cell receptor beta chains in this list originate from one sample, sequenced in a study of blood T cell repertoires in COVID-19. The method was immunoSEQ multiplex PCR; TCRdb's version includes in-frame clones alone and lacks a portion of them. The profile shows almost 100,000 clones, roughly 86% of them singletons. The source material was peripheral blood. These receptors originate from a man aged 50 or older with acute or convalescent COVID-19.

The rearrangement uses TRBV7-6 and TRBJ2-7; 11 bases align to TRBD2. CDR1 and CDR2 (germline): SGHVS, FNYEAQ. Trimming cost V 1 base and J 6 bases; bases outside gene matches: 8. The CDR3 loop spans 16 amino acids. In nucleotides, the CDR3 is TGTGCCAGCAGCTTAGGACCCGGGACTAGCGGTACCGAGCAGTACTTC. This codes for CASSLGPGTSGTEQYF.

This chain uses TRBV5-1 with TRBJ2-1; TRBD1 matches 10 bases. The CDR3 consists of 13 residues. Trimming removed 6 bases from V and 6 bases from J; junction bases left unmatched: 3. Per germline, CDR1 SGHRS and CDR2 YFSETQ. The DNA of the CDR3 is TGCGCCAGCAAGACAGGGGGCATCAATGAGCAGTTCTTC. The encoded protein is CASKTGGINEQFF.

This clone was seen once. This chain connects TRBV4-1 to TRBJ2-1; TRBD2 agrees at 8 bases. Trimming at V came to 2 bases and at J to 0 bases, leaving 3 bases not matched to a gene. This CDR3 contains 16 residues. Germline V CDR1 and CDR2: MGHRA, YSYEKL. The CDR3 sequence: CASSQKSGSSYNEQFF. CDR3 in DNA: TGCGCCAGCAGCCAAAAAAGCGGGAGCTCCTACAATGAGCAGTTCTTC.

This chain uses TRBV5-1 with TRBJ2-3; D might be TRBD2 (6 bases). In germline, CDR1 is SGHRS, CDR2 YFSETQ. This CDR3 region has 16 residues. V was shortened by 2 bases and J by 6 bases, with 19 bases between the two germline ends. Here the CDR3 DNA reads TGCGCCAGCAGCTTCGTCCAGAGGGGACTGGGGGATACGCAGTATTTT. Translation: CASSFVQRGLGDTQYF.

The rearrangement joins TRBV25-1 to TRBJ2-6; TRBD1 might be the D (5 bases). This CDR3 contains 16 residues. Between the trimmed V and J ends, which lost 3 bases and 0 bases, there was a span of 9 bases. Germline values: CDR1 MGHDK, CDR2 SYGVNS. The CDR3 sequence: CASSDSGYSGANVLTF. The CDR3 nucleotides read TGTGCCAGCAGTGATTCAGGGTACTCTGGGGCCAACGTCCTGACTTTC.

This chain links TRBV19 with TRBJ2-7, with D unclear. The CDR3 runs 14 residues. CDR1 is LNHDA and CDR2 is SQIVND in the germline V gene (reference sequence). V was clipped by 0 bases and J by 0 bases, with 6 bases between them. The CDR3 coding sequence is TGTGCCAGTAGTATAGATGGTAGCTCCTACGAGCAGTACTTC. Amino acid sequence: CASSIDGSSYEQYF.

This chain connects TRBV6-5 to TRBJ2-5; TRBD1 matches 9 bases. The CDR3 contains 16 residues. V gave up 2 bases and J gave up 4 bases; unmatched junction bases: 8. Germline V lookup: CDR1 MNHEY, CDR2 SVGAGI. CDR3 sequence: CASSYEPGQGGETQYF. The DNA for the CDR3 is TGTGCCAGCAGTTACGAACCGGGACAGGGAGGAGAGACCCAGTACTTC.

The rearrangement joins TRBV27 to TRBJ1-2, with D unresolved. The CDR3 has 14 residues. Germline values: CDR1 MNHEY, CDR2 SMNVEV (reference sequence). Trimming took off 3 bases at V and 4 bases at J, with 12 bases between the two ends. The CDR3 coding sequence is TGTGCCAGCAGTTTTCGTACGGGGAGCTATGGCTACACCTTC. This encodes CASSFRTGSYGYTF.

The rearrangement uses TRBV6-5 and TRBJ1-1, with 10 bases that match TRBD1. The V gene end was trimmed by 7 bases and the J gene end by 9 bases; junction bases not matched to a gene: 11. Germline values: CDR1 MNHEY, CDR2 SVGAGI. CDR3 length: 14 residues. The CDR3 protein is CASTPRGQGTKAFF. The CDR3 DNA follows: TGTGCCAGCACCCCCAGGGGACAGGGGACGAAAGCTTTCTTT.

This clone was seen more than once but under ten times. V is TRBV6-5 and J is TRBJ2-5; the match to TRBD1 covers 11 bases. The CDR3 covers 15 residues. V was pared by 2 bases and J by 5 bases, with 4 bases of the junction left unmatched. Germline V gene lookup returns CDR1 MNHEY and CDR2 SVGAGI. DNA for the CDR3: TGTGCCAGCAGTTACGCGGGACAGGGGGTGGAGACCCAGTACTTC. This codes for CASSYAGQGVETQYF.

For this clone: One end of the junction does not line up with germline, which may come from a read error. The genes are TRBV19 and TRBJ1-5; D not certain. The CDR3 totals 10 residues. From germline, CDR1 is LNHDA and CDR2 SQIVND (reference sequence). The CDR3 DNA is TGTGCCAGTAGTGGCCCAGGAATAGGTTTT. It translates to CASSGPGIGF.

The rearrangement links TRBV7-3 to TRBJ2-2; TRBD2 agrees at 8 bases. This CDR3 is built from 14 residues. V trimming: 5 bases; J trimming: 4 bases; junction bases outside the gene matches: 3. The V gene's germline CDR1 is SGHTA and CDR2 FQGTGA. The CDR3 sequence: CASSPSGPTGELFF. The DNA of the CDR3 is TGTGCCAGCAGCCCTAGCGGGCCCACCGGGGAGCTGTTTTTT.

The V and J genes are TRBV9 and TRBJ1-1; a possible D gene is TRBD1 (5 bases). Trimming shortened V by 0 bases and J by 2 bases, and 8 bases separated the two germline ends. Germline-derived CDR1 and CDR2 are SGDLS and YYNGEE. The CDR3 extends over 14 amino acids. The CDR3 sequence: CASSVVTANTEAFF. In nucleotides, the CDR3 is TGTGCCAGCAGCGTAGTGACAGCCAACACTGAAGCTTTCTTT.

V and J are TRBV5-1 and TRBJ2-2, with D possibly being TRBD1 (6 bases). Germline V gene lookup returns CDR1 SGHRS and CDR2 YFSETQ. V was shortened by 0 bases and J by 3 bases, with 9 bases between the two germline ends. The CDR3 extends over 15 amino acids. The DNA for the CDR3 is TGCGCCAGCAGCTTGGGGGCAGGGGACACCGGGGAGCTGTTTTTT. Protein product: CASSLGAGDTGELFF.

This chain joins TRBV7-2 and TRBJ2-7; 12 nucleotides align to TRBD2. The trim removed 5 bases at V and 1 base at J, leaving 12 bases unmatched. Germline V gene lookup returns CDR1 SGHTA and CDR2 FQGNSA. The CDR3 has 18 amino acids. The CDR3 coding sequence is TGTGCCAGCAGCCCCACCGGACTAGCGGGATTCCGATCCTACGAGCAGTACTTC. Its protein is CASSPTGLAGFRSYEQYF.

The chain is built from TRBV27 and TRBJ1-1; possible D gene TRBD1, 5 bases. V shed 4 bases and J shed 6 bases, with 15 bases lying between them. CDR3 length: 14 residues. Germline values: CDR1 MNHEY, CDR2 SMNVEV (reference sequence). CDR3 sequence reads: CASSSQGGGAEAFF. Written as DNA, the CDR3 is TGTGCCAGCAGTTCTCAGGGAGGTGGAGCTGAAGCTTTCTTT.

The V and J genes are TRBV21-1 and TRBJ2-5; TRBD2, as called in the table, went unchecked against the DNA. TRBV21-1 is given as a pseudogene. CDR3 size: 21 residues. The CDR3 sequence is CASVRQESRAGTSGSRETQYF. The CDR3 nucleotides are TGTGCCAGCGTTCGACAGGAATCAAGGGCCGGGACTAGCGGGAGTCGAGAGACCCAGTACTTC.

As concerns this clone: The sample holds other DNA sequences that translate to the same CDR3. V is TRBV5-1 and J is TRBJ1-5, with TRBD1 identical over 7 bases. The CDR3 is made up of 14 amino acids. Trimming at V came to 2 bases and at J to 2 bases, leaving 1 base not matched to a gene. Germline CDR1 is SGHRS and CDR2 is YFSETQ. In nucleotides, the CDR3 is TGCGCCAGCAGCTTAGGGACAGGCAATCAGCCCCAGCATTTT. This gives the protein CASSLGTGNQPQHF. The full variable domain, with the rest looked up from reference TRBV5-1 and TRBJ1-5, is KAGVTQTPRYLIKTRGQQVTLSCSPISGHRSVSWYQQTPGQGLQFLFEYFSETQRNKGNFPGRFSGRQFSNSRSEMNVSTLELGDSALYLCASSLGTGNQPQHFGDGTRLSIL.

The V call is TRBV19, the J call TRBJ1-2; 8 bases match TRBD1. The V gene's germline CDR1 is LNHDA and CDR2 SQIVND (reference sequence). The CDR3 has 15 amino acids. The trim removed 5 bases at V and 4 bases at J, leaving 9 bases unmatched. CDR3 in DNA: TGTGCCAGTAGTGCAGGACAGGGTTTTCCCTATGGCTACACCTTC. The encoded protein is CASSAGQGFPYGYTF.

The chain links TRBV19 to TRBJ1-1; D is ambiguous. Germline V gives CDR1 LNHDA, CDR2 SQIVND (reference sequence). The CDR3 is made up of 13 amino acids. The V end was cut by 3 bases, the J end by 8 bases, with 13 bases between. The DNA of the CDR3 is TGTGCCAGTAGTATCTACATATCGGAGGAAGCTTTCTTT. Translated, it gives CASSIYISEEAFF. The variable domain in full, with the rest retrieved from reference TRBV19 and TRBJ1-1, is DGGITQSPKYLFRKEGQNVTLSCEQNLNHDAMYWYRQDPGQGLRLIYYSQIVNDFQKGDIAEGYSVSREKKESFPLTVTSAQKNPTAFYLCASSIYISEEAFFGQGTRLTVV.

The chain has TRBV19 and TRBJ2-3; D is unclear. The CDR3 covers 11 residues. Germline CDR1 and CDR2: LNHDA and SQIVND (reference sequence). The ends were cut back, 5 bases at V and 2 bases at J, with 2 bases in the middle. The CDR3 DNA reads TGTGCCAGTAGTCTCACAGATACGCAGTATTTT. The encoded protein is CASSLTDTQYF.

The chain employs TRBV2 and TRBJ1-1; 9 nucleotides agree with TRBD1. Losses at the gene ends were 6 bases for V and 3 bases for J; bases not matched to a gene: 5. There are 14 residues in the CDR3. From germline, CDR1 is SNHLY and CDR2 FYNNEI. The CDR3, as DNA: TGTGCCAGCAGAAGGACAGGGGACTACACTGAAGCTTTCTTT. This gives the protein CASRRTGDYTEAFF.

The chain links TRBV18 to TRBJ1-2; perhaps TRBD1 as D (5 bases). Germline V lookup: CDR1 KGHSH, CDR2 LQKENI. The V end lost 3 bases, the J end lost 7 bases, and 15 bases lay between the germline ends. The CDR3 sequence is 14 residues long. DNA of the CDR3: TGTGCCAGCTCACCGTCAGGCAGTAGGGGTGGCTACACCTTC. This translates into CASSPSGSRGGYTF.

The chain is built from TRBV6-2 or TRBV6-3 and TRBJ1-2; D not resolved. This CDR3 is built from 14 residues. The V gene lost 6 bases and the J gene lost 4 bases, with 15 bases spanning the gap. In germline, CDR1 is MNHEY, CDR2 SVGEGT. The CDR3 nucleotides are TGTGCCAGCAGCCGACGAGGGAGCGGCTATGGCTACACCTTC. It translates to CASSRRGSGYGYTF.

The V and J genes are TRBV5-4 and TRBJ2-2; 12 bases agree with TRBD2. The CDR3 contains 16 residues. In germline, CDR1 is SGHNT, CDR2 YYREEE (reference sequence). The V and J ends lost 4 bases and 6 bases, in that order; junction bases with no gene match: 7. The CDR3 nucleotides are TGTGCCAGCAGCAGACCGACTAGCGGGAGCCCCGGGGAGCTGTTTTTT. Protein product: CASSRPTSGSPGELFF.

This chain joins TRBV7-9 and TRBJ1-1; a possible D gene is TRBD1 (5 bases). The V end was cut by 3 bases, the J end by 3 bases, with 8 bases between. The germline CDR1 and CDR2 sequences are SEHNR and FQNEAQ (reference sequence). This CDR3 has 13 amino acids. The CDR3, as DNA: TGTGCCAGCAGCTTCAGGGTTCACACTGAAGCTTTCTTT. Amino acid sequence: CASSFRVHTEAFF.